The rows below give T cell receptor beta chains drawn from one sample of a study of T cell repertoires in ileal Crohn's disease. Assay: immunoSEQ multiplex PCR; the TCRdb copy retains only in-frame clones and omits some. The sample carries about 15,000 clones, about 78% recorded once. Sequenced sample: ileal tissue. These TCRs come from an adult with Crohn's disease. CDR3s include the opening cysteine and the closing phenylalanine or tryptophan. A D gene is named only where the DNA matches it firmly. Rows may omit the clone size; those that give it use once, few, many or a size class.

j_call d_call clone_size v_call cdr3_aa cdr3_nt
TRBJ2-7 . . TRBV25-1 CASSAMPGVDLDYEQYF TGTGCCAGCAGTGCCATGCCCGGGGTAGATTTAGACTACGAGCAGTACTTC
TRBJ2-5 . . TRBV29-1 CSVAQDGETQYF TGCAGCGTTGCACAGGATGGCGAGACCCAGTACTTC
TRBJ2-1 TRBD2 . TRBV7-3 CASSLNIAGVYNEQFF TGTGCCAGCAGCTTAAATATTGCGGGGGTCTACAATGAGCAGTTCTTC
TRBJ1-4 . . TRBV5-1 CASSLAGLNEKLFF TGCGCCAGCAGCTTGGCAGGGCTTAATGAAAAACTGTTTTTT
TRBJ1-5 . . TRBV6-5 CASSTGIGNQPQHF TGTGCCAGCAGTACAGGTATTGGCAATCAGCCCCAGCATTTT
TRBJ2-5 . . TRBV6-5 CASSEQPSRETQYF TGTGCCAGCAGCGAACAGCCGTCGAGAGAGACCCAGTACTTC
TRBJ1-6 TRBD1 . TRBV5-1 CASSPGTVNSPLHF TGCGCCAGCAGCCCCGGGACAGTTAATTCACCCCTCCACTTT
TRBJ1-4 TRBD1 . TRBV7-9 CAMEDRANEKLFF TGTGCCATGGAGGACAGGGCTAATGAAAAACTGTTTTTT
TRBJ1-1 . . TRBV2 CASMGAGKTEAFF TGTGCCAGCATGGGGGCTGGAAAAACTGAAGCTTTCTTT
TRBJ2-5 TRBD1 few TRBV2 CASSLRGQGMGETQYF TGTGCCAGCAGTCTCAGGGGACAGGGGATGGGAGAGACCCAGTACTTC
TRBJ1-2 . . TRBV30 CAWSLGRGGDGYTF TGTGCCTGGAGCCTAGGGCGGGGCGGCGATGGCTACACCTTC
TRBJ1-4 . . TRBV4-2 CASSRPGQENEKLFF TGTGCCAGCAGCCGTCCGGGACAAGAAAATGAAAAACTGTTTTTT
TRBJ1-1 . . TRBV6-1 CAIGRRGTNTEAFF TGTGCCATAGGACGCAGGGGAACGAACACTGAAGCTTTCTTT
TRBJ2-3 TRBD2 . TRBV10-3 CAIAGTSGLSDTQYF TGTGCCATCGCTGGGACTAGCGGACTCTCAGATACGCAGTATTTT
TRBJ1-2 . . TRBV7-9 CASSFNRVGYTF TGTGCCAGCAGCTTCAACAGGGTTGGCTACACCTTC
TRBJ2-5 TRBD1 . TRBV7-8 CASTFVPGQGVEQETQYF TGTGCCAGCACATTCGTCCCGGGACAGGGGGTGGAACAAGAGACCCAGTACTTC
TRBJ1-5 TRBD1 . TRBV5-1 CASSPGQGAIQPQHF TGCGCCAGCAGCCCGGGACAGGGGGCCATTCAGCCCCAGCATTTT
TRBJ1-1 . . TRBV7-2 CASTNLEALEAFF TGTGCCAGCACCAACCTGGAGGCACTGGAGGCTTTCTTT
TRBJ2-3 TRBD2 . TRBV5-1 CASSPRLAGDLRDTQYF TGCGCCAGCAGCCCCCGTCTAGCGGGAGACCTTAGGGATACGCAGTATTTT
TRBJ2-5 TRBD2 few TRBV25-1 CASSVPSGGRETQYF TGTGCCAGCAGTGTTCCTAGCGGGGGCCGGGAGACCCAGTACTTC
TRBJ2-7 . . TRBV6-1 CASSVRHISYEQYF TGTGCCAGCAGTGTCCGACATATATCCTACGAGCAGTACTTC
TRBJ1-2 . few TRBV29-1 CSVGGQGREYTF TGCAGCGTTGGGGGGCAGGGGAGAGAGTACACCTTC
TRBJ2-3 . . TRBV7-2 CAGARDSTDTQYF TGTGCAGGGGCGCGGGATAGCACAGATACGCAGTATTTT
TRBJ1-2 . once TRBV5-1 CASRIFFMGGDYTF TGCGCCAGCAGGATATTCTTCATGGGGGGTGACTACACCTTC
TRBJ2-6 . few TRBV30 CAWSVQANVLTF TGTGCCTGGAGTGTACAGGCCAACGTCCTGACTTTC
TRBJ1-2 TRBD1 . TRBV13 CASSSTQGVDGYTF TGTGCCAGCAGCTCAACACAGGGGGTCGATGGCTACACCTTC
TRBJ2-1 TRBD2 few TRBV7-9 CASSGAFSGGINEQFF TGTGCCAGCAGCGGTGCCTTTAGCGGGGGGATCAATGAGCAGTTCTTC
TRBJ2-7 TRBD1 . TRBV5-6 CASSPDRGVGYEQYF TGTGCCAGCAGCCCGGACAGGGGTGTTGGGTACGAGCAGTACTTC
TRBJ1-2 TRBD1 . TRBV7-9 CASSLMTGYGYTF TGTGCCAGCAGCTTAATGACAGGGTATGGCTACACCTTC